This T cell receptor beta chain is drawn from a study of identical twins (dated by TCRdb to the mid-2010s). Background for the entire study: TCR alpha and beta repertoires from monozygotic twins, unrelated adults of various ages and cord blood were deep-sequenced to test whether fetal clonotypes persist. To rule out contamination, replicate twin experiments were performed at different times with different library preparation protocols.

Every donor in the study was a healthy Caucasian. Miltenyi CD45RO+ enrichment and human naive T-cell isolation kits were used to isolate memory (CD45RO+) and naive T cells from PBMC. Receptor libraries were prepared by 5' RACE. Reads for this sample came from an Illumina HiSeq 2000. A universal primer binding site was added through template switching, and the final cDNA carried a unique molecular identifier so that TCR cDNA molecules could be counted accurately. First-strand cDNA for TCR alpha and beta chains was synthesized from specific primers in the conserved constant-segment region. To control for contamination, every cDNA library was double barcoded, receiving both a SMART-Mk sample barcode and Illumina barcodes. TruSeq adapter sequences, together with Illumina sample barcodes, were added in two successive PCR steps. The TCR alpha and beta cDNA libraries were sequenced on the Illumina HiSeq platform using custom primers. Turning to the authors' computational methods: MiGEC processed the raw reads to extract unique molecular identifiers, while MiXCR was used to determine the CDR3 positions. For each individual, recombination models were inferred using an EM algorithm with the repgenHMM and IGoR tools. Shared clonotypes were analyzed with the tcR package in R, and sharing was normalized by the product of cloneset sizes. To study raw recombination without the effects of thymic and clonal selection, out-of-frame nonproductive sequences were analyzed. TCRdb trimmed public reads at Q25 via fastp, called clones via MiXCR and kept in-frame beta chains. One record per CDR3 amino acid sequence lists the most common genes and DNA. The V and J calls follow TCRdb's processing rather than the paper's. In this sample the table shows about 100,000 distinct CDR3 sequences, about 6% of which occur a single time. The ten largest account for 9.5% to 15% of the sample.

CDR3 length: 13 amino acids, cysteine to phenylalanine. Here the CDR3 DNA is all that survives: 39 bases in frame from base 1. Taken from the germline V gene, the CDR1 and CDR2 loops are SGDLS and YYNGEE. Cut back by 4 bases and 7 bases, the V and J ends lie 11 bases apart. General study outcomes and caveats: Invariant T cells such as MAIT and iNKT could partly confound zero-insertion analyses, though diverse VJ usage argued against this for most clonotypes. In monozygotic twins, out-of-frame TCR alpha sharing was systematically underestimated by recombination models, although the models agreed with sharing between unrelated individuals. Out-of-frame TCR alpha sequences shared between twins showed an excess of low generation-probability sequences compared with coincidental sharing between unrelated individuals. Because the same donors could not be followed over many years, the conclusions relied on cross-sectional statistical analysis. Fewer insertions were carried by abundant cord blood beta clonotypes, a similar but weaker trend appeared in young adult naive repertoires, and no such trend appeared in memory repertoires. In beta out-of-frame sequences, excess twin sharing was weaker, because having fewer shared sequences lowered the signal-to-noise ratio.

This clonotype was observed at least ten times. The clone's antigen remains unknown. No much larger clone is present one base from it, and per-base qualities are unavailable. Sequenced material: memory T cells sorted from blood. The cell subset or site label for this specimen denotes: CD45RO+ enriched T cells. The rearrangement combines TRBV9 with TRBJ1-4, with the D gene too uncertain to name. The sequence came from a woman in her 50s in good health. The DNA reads TGTGCCAGCAGCCCCGGTCGGGTTGAAAAACTGTTTTTT. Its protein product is CASSPGRVEKLFF.